This T cell receptor beta chain is from a study of blood T cell repertoires in COVID-19. This CDR3 comprises 16 residues. The ends lost 5 bases at V and 4 bases at J; junction bases unmatched: 11. CDR1 KGHSH and CDR2 LQKENI come from the germline V gene. Sequencing used immunoSEQ multiplex PCR; TCRdb keeps in-frame clones, though not all of them. The repertoire holds about 120,000 clones, with almost 90% as singletons. The sequenced material came from peripheral blood. This rearrangement joins TRBV18 to TRBJ2-5, with 9 bases matching TRBD1. The sequence was collected from a woman between 55 and 75 years old with COVID-19, enrolled during active disease. This CDR3 is CASSTSPQGARETQYF. The CDR3 coding sequence is TGTGCCAGCTCAACCTCGCCACAGGGGGCCCGAGAGACCCAGTACTTC. The variable domain in full, with the rest retrieved from reference TRBV18 and TRBJ2-5, is NAGVMQNPRHLVRRRGQEARLRCSPMKGHSHVYWYRQLPEEGLKFMVYLQKENIIDESGMPKERFSAEFPKEGPSILRIQQVVRGDSAAYFCASSTSPQGARETQYFGPGTRLLVL.